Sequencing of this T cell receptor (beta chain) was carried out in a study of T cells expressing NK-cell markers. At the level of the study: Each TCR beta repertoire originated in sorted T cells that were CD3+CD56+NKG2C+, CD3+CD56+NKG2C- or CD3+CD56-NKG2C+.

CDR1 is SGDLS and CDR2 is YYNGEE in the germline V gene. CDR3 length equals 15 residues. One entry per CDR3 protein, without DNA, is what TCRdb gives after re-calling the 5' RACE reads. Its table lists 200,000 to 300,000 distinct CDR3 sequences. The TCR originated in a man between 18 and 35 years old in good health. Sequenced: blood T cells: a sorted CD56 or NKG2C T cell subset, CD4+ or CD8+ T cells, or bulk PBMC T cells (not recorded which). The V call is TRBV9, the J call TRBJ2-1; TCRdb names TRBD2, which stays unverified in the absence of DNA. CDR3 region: CASSVVSSVGHEQFF.